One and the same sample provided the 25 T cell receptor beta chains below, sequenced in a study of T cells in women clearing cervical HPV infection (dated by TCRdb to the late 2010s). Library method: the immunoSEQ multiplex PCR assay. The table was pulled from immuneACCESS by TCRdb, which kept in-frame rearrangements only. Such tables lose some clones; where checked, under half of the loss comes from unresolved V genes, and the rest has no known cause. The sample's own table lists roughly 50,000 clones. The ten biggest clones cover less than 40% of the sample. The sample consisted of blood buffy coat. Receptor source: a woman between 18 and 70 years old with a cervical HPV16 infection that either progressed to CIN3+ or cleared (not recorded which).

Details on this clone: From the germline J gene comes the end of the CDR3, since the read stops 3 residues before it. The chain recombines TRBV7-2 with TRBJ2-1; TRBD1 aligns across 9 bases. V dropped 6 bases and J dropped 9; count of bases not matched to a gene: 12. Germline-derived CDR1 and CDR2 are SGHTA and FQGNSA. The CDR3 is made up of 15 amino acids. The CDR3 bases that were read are TGTGCCAGCAGATCCCGGGACAGGGTTCATAGTGAG. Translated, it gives CASRSRDRVHSE. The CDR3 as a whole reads CASRSRDRVHSEQFF.

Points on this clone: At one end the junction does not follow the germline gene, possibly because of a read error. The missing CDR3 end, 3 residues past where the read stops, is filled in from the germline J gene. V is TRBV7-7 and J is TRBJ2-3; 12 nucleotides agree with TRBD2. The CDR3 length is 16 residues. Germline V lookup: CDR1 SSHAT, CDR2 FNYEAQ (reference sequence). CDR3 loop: CASSRASGGAPDTQYF. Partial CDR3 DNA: TGTGCTAGCAGTCGAGCTAGCGGGGGGGCCCCAGATACG.

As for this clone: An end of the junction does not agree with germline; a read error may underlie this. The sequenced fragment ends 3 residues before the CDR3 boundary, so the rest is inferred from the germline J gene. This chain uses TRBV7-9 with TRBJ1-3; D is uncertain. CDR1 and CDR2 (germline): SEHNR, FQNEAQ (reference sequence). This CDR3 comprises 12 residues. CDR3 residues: CASSLGENTIYF. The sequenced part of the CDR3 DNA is TGTGCCAGCAGCTTAGGAGAAAACACG.

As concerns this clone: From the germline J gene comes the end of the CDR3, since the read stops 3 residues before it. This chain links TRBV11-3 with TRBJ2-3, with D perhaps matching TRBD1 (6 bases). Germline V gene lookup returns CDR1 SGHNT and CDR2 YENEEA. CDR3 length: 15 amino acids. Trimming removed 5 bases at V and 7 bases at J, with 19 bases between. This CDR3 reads CASSASSGETNTQYF. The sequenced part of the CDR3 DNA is TGTGCCAGCAGCGCTTCCTCAGGGGAGACAAATACG. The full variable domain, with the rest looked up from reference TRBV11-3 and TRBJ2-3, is EAGVVQSPRYKIIEKKQPVAFWCNPISGHNTLYWYLQNLGQGPELLIRYENEEAVDDSQLPKDRFSAERLKGVDSTLKIQPAELGDSAVYLCASSASSGETNTQYFGPGTRLTVL.

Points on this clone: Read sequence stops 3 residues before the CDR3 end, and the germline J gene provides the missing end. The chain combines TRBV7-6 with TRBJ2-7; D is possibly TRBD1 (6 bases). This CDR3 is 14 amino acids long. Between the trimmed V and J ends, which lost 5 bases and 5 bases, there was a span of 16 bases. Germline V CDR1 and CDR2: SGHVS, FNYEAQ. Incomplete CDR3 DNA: TGTGCCAGCAGCCTAGGGCAGGGGATCAACGAG. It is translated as CASSLGQGINE. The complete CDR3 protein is CASSLGQGINEQYF.

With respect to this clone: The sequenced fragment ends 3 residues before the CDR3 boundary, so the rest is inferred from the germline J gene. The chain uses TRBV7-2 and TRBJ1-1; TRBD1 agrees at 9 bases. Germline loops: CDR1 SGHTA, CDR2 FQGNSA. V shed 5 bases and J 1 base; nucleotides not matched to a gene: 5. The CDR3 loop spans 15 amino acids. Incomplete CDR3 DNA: TGTGCCAGCAGCGCTACAGGGGGCCCGAACACTGAA. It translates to CASSATGGPNTE. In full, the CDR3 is CASSATGGPNTEAFF.

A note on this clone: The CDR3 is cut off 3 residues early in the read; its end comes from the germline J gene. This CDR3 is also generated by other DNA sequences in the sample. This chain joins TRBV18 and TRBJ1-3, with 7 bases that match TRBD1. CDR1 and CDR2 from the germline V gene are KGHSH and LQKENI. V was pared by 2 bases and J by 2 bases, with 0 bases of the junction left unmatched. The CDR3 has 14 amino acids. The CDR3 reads CASSPDRAGNTIYF. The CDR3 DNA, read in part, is TGTGCCAGCTCACCAGACAGGGCTGGAAACACC.

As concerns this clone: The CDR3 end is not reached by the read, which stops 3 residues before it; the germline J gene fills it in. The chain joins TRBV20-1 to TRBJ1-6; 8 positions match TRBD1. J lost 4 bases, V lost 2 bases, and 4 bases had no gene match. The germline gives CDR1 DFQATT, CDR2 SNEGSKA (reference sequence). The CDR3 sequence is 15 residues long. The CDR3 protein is CSARNRGSYNSPLHF. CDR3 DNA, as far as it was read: TGCAGTGCTAGAAACAGGGGGAGTTATAATTCACCC.

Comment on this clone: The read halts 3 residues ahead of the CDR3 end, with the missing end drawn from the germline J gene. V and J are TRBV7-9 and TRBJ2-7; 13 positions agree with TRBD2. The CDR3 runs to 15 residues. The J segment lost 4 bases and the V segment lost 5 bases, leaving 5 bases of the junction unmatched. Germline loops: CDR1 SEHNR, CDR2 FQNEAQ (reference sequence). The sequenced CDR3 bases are TGTGCCAGCAGCCGGACTAGCGGGAGAGAGTACGAG. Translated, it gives CASSRTSGREYE. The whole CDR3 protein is CASSRTSGREYEQYF.

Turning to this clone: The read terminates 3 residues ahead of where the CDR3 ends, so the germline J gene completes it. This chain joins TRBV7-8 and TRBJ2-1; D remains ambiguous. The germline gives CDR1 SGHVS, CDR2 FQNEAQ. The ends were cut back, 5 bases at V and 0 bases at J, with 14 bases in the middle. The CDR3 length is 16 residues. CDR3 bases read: TGTGCCAGCAGCGCGCCTGCGGCAAGCTCCTACAATGAG. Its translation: CASSAPAASSYNE. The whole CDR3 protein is CASSAPAASSYNEQFF.

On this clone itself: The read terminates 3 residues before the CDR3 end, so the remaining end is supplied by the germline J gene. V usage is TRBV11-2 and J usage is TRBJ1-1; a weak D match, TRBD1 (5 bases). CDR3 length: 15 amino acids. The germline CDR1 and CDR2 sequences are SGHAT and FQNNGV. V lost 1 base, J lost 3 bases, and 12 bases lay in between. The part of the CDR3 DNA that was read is TGTGCCAGCAGCTTAGTACTGATCAGGGACACTGAA. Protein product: CASSLVLIRDTE. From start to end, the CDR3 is CASSLVLIRDTEAFF.

The CDR3 reads CASSLSSGYTQYF. The sequenced part of the CDR3 DNA is TGTGCCAGCAGTTTATCTAGCGGGTATACG. This sequence joins TRBV28 and TRBJ2-3; the match to TRBD2 covers 8 bases. Read sequence stops 3 residues before the CDR3 end, and the germline J gene provides the missing end. CDR1 is MDHEN and CDR2 is SYDVKM in the germline V gene. The CDR3 length is 13 residues. Germline trimming cut 1 base from V and 7 bases from J; bases unmatched to any gene: 1.

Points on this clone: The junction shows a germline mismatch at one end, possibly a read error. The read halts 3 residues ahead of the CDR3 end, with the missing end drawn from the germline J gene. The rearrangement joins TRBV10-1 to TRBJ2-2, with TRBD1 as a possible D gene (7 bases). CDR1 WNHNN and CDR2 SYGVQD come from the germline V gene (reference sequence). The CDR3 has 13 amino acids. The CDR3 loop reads CASSGTAGGVLFF. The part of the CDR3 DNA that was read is TGCGCCAGCAGCGGGACAGCGGGCGGGGTG.

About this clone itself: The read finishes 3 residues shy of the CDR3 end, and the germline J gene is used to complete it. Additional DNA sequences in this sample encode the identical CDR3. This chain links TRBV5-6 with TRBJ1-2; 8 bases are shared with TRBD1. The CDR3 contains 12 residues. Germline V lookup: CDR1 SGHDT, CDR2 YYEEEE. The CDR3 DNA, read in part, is TGTGCCAGCACACAGGGACAGGCTTTC. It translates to CASTQGQAF. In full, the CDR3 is CASTQGQAFYTF. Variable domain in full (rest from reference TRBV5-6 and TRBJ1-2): DAGVTQSPTHLIKTRGQQVTLRCSPKSGHDTVSWYQQALGQGPQFIFQYYEEEERQRGNFPDRFSGHQFPNYSSELNVNALLLGDSALYLCASTQGQAFYTFGSGTRLTVV.

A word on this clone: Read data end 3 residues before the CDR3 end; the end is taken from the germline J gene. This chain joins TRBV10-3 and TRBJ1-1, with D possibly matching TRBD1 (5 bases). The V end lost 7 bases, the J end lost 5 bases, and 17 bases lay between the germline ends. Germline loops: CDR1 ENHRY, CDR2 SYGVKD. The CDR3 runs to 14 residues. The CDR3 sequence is CAINRAGSGTEAFF. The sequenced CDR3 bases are TGTGCCATCAACCGTGCAGGGAGTGGTACTGAA.

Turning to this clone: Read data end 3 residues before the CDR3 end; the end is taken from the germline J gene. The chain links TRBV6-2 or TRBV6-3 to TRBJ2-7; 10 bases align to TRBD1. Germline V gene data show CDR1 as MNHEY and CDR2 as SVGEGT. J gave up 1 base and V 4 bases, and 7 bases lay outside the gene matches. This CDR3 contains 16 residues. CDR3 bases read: TGTGCCAGCAGTTCCCGGACAGGGGGACTTTCCTACGAG. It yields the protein CASSSRTGGLSYE. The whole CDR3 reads CASSSRTGGLSYEQYF.

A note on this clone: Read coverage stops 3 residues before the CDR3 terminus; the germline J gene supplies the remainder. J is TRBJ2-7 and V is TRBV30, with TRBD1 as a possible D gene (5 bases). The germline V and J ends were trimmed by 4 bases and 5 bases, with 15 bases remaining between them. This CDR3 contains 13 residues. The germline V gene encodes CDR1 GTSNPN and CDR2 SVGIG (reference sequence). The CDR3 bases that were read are TGTGCCTGGAATCTTCTTAAAGGGGACGAG. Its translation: CAWNLLKGDE. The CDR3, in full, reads CAWNLLKGDEQYF.

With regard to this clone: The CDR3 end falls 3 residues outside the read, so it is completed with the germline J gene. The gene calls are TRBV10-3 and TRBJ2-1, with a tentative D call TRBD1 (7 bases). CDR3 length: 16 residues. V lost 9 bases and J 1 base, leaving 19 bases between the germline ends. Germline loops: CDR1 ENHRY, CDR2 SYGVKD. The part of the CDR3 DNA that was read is TGTGCCATGACTCCCCCGCGGGACAGTTCCTACAATGAG. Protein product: CAMTPPRDSSYNE. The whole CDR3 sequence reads CAMTPPRDSSYNEQFF.

CDR3 region: CASSLGTGVGEKLFF. CDR3 DNA, as far as it was read: TGTGCCAGCAGCTTAGGGACAGGTGTAGGTGAAAAG. V and J are TRBV7-6 and TRBJ2-2, with TRBD1 identical over 7 bases. The read comes to an end 3 residues before the CDR3 does, leaving the germline J gene to fill in the end. This CDR3 contains 15 residues. Per the germline V gene, CDR1 is SGHVS and CDR2 is FNYEAQ. The full variable domain, rest sourced from reference TRBV7-6 and TRBJ2-2, is GAGVSQSPRYKVTKRGQDVALRCDPISGHVSLYWYRQALGQGPEFLTYFNYEAQQDKSGLPNDRFSAERPEGSISTLTIQRTEQRDSAMYRCASSLGTGVGEKLFFGEGSRLTVL.

The CDR3 here is CSARPGLAGVHTQYF. CDR3 DNA, as far as it was read: TGCAGTGCTAGGCCGGGACTAGCGGGAGTACATACG. The V and J genes are TRBV20-1 and TRBJ2-3; 14 bases match TRBD2. The sequence runs out 3 residues before the end of the CDR3; the remainder is reconstructed from the germline J gene. The CDR3 runs 15 residues. Germline-derived CDR1 and CDR2 are DFQATT and SNEGSKA (reference sequence). J was trimmed by 7 bases and V by 3 bases; bases with no gene match: 6.

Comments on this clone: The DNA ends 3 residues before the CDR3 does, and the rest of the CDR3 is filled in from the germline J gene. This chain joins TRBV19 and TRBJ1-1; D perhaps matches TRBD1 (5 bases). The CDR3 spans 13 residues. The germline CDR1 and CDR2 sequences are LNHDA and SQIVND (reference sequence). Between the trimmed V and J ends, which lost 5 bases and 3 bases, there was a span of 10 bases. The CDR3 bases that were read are TGTGCCAGTAGTGCCTCAGGGTACACTGAA. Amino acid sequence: CASSASGYTE. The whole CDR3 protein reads CASSASGYTEAFF.

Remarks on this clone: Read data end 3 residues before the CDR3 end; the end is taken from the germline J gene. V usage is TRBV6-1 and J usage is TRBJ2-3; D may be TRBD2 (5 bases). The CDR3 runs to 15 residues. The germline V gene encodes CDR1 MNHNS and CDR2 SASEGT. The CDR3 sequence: CASSETPGSWKTQYF. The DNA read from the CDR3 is TGTGCCAGCAGTGAAACCCCGGGGTCCTGGAAGACG.

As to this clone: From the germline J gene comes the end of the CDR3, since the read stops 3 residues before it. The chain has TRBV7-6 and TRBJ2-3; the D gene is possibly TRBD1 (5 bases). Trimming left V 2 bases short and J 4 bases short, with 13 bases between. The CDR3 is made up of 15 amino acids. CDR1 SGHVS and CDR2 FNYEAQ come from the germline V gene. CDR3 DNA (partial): TGTGCCAGCAGCTTAATAGGGGATGCGGCAGATACG. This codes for CASSLIGDAADT. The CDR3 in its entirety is CASSLIGDAADTQYF.

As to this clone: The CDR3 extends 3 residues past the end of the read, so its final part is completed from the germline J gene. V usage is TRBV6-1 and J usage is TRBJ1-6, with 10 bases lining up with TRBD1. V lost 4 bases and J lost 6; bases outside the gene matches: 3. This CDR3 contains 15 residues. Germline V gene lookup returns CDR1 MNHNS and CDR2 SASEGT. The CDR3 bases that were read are TGTGCCAGCAGTGGGGACAGGGGTGGTAATTCACCC. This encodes CASSGDRGGNSP. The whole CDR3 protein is CASSGDRGGNSPLHF.

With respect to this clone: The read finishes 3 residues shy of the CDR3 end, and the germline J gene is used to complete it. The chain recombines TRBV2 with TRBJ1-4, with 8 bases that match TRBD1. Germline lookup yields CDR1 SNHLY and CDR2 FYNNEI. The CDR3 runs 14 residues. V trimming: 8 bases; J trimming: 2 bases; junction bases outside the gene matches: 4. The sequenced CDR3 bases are TGTGCCAGCGCTTGGGACAGGACTAATGAAAAA. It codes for CASAWDRTNEK. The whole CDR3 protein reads CASAWDRTNEKLFF. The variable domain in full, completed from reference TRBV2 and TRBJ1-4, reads EPEVTQTPSHQVTQMGQEVILRCVPISNHLYFYWYRQILGQKVEFLVSFYNNEISEKSEIFDDQFSVERPDGSNFTLKIRSTKLEDSAMYFCASAWDRTNEKLFFGSGTQLSVL.